The 13 T cell receptor beta chains below come from one sample, sequenced in a study of T-cell reconstitution after alpha-beta-depleted transplantation in children. Using unique molecular identifiers, the investigators prepared the TCRbeta library. Each CDR3 protein is one row after TCRdb ran MiXCR on the PCR reads. The sample contains approximately 1,000,000 distinct CDR3 sequences, around 30% of which appear only once. Material: PBMCs, mostly from graft donor cells, obtained 360 days after TCRalphabeta/CD19-depleted stem cell transplant. The receptor source for this set is a boy less than two years old who had a stem cell transplant for SCID, so the T cells may come from the graft donor.

This clonotype showed up just a few times. The chain is built from TRBV4-2 and TRBJ2-5, with D perhaps TRBD2 (6 bases). Looked up from germline, CDR1 is LGHNA and CDR2 is YNFKEQ. The V and J ends lost 0 bases and 5 bases respectively, with 13 bases between them. This CDR3 region has 15 residues. CDR3: CASSQDDGGAETQYF. The CDR3 region has the DNA TGTGCCAGCAGCCAAGATGACGGGGGTGCGGAGACCCAGTACTTC.

There are a few counts of this clonotype. The V and J genes are TRBV6-2 or TRBV6-3 and TRBJ2-5; tentatively, D is TRBD2 (5 bases). The CDR3 has 15 amino acids. Trimming left V 1 base short and J 4 bases short, with 13 bases between. Looked up from germline, CDR1 is MNHEY and CDR2 is SVGEGT. The CDR3 is CASSYLGGPIETQYF. CDR3 coding DNA: TGTGCCAGCAGTTACTTAGGCGGGCCCATAGAGACCCAGTACTTC.

The chain employs TRBV6-1 and TRBJ1-1, with D perhaps TRBD1 (5 bases). The CDR3 is 14 amino acids. Per germline, CDR1 MNHNS and CDR2 SASEGT. Trimming pared 2 bases from V and 1 base from J, leaving 8 bases between. The CDR3 region has the DNA TGTGCCAGCAGTGAAAAAGGGGCGAACACTGAAGCTTTCTTT. Translated, it gives CASSEKGANTEAFF.

This clonotype has a handful of counts. The conserved phenylalanine or tryptophan normally closing the CDR3 is absent here, so this likely arose from a read error. The DNA is omitted, as the CDR3 cannot be located on it reliably, and the CDR3 follows TCRdb's listing. This chain uses TRBV5-1 with TRBJ2-4; the table's D call, TRBD1, was not checked against the DNA. In germline, CDR1 is SGHRS, CDR2 YFSETQ. The CDR3 sequence runs 11 residues, both termini included. The CDR3 region is CALTQQGRLNG.

The V gene is TRBV18, the J gene TRBJ2-1; D is tentatively TRBD1 or TRBD2 (5 bases each). The length of the CDR3 is 15 residues. In germline, CDR1 is KGHSH, CDR2 LQKENI. V lost 2 bases and J lost 5, with 13 bases in between. The CDR3, as DNA: TGTGCCAGCTCACCAACCCCGAGGGGACACAATGAGCAGTTCTTC. Translation: CASSPTPRGHNEQFF. Filled out from reference TRBV18 and TRBJ2-1, the complete variable domain reads NAGVMQNPRHLVRRRGQEARLRCSPMKGHSHVYWYRQLPEEGLKFMVYLQKENIIDESGMPKERFSAEFPKEGPSILRIQQVVRGDSAAYFCASSPTPRGHNEQFFGPGTRLTVL.

The chain is built from TRBV6-1 and TRBJ2-7; 7 bases fit TRBD2. Germline V gene lookup returns CDR1 MNHNS and CDR2 SASEGT. J gave up 3 bases and V 1 base, and 9 bases lay outside the gene matches. The CDR3 covers 16 residues. The CDR3 spells CASSEEKTSALYEQYF. The CDR3 DNA reads TGTGCCAGCAGTGAAGAGAAAACTAGCGCGCTCTACGAGCAGTACTTC.

This clonotype was counted between two and nine times. The chain carries TRBV10-3 and TRBJ1-2; possibly TRBD1 for D (6 bases). V lost 6 bases to trimming and J lost 8 bases, with 10 bases between them. There are 11 residues in the CDR3. Germline V lookup: CDR1 ENHRY, CDR2 SYGVKD. DNA for the CDR3: TGTGCCATCAGCTACAGGGACGGCTACACCTTC. This codes for CAISYRDGYTF.

This clonotype was found a few times. The rearrangement uses TRBV29-1 and TRBJ2-2; a weak D match, TRBD2 (5 bases). Trimming shortened V by 6 bases and J by 5 bases, and 16 bases separated the two germline ends. Germline assignment: CDR1 SQVTM and CDR2 ANQGSEA. This CDR3 region has 14 residues. CDR3 region: CSVGFGVSTGELFF. The CDR3 nucleotides read TGCAGCGTGGGCTTCGGGGTTTCAACCGGGGAGCTGTTTTTT.

This clonotype was seen only a few times. The V and J genes are TRBV15 and TRBJ2-3; 16 bases line up with TRBD2. V lost 3 bases, J lost 5 bases, and 5 bases stayed unmatched. Germline lookup yields CDR1 LNHNV and CDR2 YYDKDF (reference sequence). CDR3 length equals 17 residues. The CDR3 sequence is CATSRGLAGGPGDTQYF. DNA of the CDR3: TGTGCCACCAGCAGGGGACTAGCGGGGGGGCCGGGAGATACGCAGTATTTT.

In its sample, this clonotype was seen many times. This CDR3 reads CSVDRRGEQFF. The CDR3, as DNA: TGCAGCGTTGACAGGCGGGGTGAGCAGTTCTTC. The chain recombines TRBV29-1 with TRBJ2-1; TRBD2 might be the D (6 bases). V lost 3 bases, J lost 9 bases, and 9 bases lay in between. Germline CDR1 and CDR2: SQVTM and ANQGSEA. CDR3 length: 11 amino acids.

V gene TRBV5-6 combines with J gene TRBJ2-5, with TRBD1 matching over 7 bases. The CDR3 extends over 13 amino acids. Germline V lookup: CDR1 SGHDT, CDR2 YYEEEE. With V trimmed by 5 bases and J by 4 bases, 5 bases remained unmatched. CDR3 region: CASSFDRAETQYF. Here the CDR3 DNA reads TGTGCCAGCAGTTTCGACAGGGCAGAGACCCAGTACTTC.

This chain links TRBV28 with TRBJ2-5; 7 nucleotides match TRBD1. The ends lost 8 bases at V and 5 bases at J; junction bases unmatched: 8. The CDR3 covers 13 residues. Germline V CDR1 and CDR2: MDHEN, SYDVKM. The CDR3 here is CASLTGNIETQYF. As DNA, the CDR3 is TGTGCCAGCCTGACAGGGAATATCGAGACCCAGTACTTC.

The chain links TRBV20-1 to TRBJ1-4; no definite D call. This CDR3 has 16 residues. Germline lookup yields CDR1 DFQATT and CDR2 SNEGSKA (reference sequence). V shed 2 bases and J shed 0 bases, with 13 bases lying between them. The CDR3: CSARHAGFATNEKLFF. CDR3 bases: TGCAGTGCTAGACATGCGGGGTTTGCAACTAATGAAAAACTGTTTTTT.